This T cell receptor beta chain was profiled in a study of Graves' ophthalmopathy and Graves' hyperthyroidism. Of note for this clonotype: This may be a read error: a much more frequent sequence differs by one nucleotide. The missing conserved phenylalanine or tryptophan at the end of this CDR3 makes a read error likely.

The authors amplified TCR beta CDR3 regions, and they did so from RNA transcripts for repertoire sequencing. HTBI primers were employed in first-round RT-PCR, then a second-round multiplex PCR followed. TCRdb recomputed calls from the multiplex PCR reads with MiXCR, one row per CDR3 protein. Seen here are about 660,000 distinct CDR3 sequences, 35% to 45% observed once, and the top ten hold 3.3%. The junction had 7 bases not matched to a gene; V was cut back by 6 bases and J by 7 bases. Germline V gene data show CDR1 as DFQATT and CDR2 as SNEGSKA (reference sequence). The CDR3 contains 12 residues. Input material: peripheral blood. The receptor's source is an adult man with Graves' ophthalmopathy. The chain combines TRBV20-1 with TRBJ2-7; TRBD1 matches 9 bases. CDR3 sequence (DNA): TGCAGTGCCCCGGGACAGGGCCAAGAGCAGTACCTC. It encodes CSAPGQGQEQYL.